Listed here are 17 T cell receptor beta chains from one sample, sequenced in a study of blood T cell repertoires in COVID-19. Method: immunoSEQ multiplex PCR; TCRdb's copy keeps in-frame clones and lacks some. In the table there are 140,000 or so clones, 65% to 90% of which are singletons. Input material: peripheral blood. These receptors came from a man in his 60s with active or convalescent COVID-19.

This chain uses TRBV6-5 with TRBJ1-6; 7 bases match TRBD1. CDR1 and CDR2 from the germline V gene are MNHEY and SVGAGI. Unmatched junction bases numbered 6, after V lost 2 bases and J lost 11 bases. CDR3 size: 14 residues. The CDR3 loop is CASSYVQGNPPLHF. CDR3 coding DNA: TGTGCCAGCAGTTACGTACAGGGGAATCCACCCCTCCACTTT.

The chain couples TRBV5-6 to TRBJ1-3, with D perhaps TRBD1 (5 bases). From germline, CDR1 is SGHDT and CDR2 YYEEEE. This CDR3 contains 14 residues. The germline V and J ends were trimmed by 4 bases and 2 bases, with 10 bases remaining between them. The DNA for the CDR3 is TGTGCCAGCAGCCTGTGGGGGGCTGGAAACACCATATATTTT. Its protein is CASSLWGAGNTIYF.

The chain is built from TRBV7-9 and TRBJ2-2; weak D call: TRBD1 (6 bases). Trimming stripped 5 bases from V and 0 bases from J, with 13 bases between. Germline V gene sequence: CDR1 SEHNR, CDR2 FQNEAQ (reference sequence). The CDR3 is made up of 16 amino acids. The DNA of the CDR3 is TGTGCCAGCAGCAACCGGGACACCCCGAACACCGGGGAGCTGTTTTTT. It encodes CASSNRDTPNTGELFF.

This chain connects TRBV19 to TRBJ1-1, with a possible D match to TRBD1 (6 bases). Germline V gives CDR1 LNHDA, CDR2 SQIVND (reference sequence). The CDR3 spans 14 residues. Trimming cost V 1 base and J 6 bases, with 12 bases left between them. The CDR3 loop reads CASSIGGGGPEAFF. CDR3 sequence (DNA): TGTGCCAGTAGTATAGGAGGGGGGGGGCCTGAAGCTTTCTTT.

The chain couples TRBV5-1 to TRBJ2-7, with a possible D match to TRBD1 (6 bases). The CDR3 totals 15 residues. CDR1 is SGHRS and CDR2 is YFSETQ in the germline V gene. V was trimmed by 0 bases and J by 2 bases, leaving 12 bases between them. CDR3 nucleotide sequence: TGCGCCAGCAGCTTGGGGATGACAGGAACCTACGAGCAGTACGTC. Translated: CASSLGMTGTYEQYV.

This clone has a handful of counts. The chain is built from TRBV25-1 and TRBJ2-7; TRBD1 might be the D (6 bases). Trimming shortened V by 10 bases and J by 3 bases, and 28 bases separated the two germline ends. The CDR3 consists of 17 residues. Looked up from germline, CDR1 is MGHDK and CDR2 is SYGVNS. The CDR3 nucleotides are TGTGCCATCCCGGGACAAGCCCACCCCCGACCTTTCTACGAGCAGTACGTC. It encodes CAIPGQAHPRPFYEQYV.

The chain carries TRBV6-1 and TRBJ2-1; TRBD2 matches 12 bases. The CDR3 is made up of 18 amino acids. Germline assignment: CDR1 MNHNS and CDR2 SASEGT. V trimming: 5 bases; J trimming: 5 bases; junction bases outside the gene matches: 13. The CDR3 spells CASSKDNVLAGGHNEQFF. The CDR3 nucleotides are TGTGCCAGCAGTAAAGACAACGTACTAGCGGGAGGACACAATGAGCAGTTCTTC.

For the CDR3, the DNA is TGCGCCAGCGCCCAATACAGGGACAATGAGCAGTTCTTC. This codes for CASAQYRDNEQFF. The V gene is TRBV4-1, the J gene TRBJ2-1; a weak D match, TRBD1 (6 bases). V was trimmed by 8 bases and J by 5 bases, leaving 13 bases between them. CDR3 size: 13 residues. In germline, CDR1 is MGHRA, CDR2 YSYEKL.

The DNA of the CDR3 is TGCGCCAGCAGCTTGGACCAGGGGGACACTGAAGCTTTCTTT. This translates into CASSLDQGDTEAFF. V and J are TRBV5-1 and TRBJ1-1, with 7 bases matching TRBD1. Germline lookup yields CDR1 SGHRS and CDR2 YFSETQ. The CDR3 extends over 14 amino acids. The ends lost 0 bases at V and 3 bases at J; junction bases unmatched: 2.

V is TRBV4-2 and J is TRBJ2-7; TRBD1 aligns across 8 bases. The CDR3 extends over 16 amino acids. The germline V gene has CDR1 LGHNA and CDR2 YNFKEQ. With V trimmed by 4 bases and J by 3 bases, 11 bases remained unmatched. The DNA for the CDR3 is TGTGCCAGCAGCCGTGAGACAGGGGTAGATCGCTACGAGCAGTACTTC. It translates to CASSRETGVDRYEQYF.

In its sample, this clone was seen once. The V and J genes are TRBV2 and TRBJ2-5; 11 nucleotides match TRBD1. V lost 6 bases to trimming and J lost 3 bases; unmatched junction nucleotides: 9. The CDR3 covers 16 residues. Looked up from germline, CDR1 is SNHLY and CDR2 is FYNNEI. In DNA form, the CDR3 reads TGTGCCAGCAGGGCCGGGACAGGGGGGCGAAAAGAGACCCAGTACTTC. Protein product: CASRAGTGGRKETQYF.

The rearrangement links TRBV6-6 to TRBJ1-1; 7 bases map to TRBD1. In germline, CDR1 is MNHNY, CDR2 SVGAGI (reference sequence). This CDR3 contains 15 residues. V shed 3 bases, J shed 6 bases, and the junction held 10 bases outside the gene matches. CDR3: CASSYYSRTGAEAFF. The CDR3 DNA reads TGTGCCAGCAGTTATTACTCTCGGACAGGCGCTGAAGCTTTCTTT.

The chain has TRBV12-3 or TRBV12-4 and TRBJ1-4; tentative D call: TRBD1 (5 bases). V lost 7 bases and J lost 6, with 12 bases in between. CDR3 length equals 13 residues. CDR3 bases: TGTGCCAGCACATGGGGGGTCTATGAAAAACTGTTTTTT. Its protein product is CASTWGVYEKLFF.

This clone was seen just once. CDR3 protein: CASSGSGRRGQPQHF. In DNA form, the CDR3 reads TGTGCCAGCAGCGGTTCGGGTCGCCGTGGACAGCCCCAGCATTTT. The chain is built from TRBV7-2 and TRBJ1-5; D remains ambiguous. The CDR3 is 15 amino acids. Germline V gene data show CDR1 as SGHTA and CDR2 as FQGNSA. Trimming took off 5 bases at V and 7 bases at J, with 18 bases between the two ends.

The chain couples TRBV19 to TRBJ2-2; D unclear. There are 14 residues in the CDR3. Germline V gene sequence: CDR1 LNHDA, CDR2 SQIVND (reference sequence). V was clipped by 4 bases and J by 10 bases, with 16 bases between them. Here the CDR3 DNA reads TGTGCCAGTAGTAGTTCCAGAGGATCCAAGGAGCTGTTTTTT. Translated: CASSSSRGSKELFF.

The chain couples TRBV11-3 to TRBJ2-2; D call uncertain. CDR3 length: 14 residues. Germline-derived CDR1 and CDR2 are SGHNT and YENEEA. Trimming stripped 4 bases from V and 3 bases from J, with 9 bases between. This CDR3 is CASSSDEYTGELFF. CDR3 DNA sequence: TGTGCCAGCAGCTCAGACGAGTACACCGGGGAGCTGTTTTTT.

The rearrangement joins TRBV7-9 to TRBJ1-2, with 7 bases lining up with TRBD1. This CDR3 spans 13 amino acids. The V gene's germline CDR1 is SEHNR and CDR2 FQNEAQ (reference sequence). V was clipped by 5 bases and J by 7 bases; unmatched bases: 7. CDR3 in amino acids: CASSPGGDSGYTF. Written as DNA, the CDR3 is TGTGCCAGCAGCCCGGGAGGGGACAGTGGCTACACCTTC.